One sample yielded the 32 T cell receptor beta chains listed below, sequenced in a study of blood T cells in healthy people across ages. For the second PCR, which ran for 7 to 11 cycles, a sample-barcoded 5' primer and a J-beta primer mix were used. A single record per CDR3 protein comes from TCRdb applying MiXCR to the 5' RACE reads. The sample includes about a million distinct CDR3 sequences, 30% to 40% of them seen just once. Sequencing used blood. The source of these receptors is a man younger than 35 in good health.

This chain connects TRBV5-1 to TRBJ2-3; 7 bases are a match to TRBD1. CDR1 is SGHRS, CDR2 YFSETQ, per germline. J gave up 1 base and V 3 bases, and 2 bases lay outside the gene matches. This CDR3 spans 14 amino acids. CDR3 protein: CASSYQGGTDTQYF. CDR3 bases: TGCGCCAGCAGCTACCAGGGGGGCACAGATACGCAGTATTTT.

The CDR3 reads CASSVDGGGLINEQFF. The CDR3, as DNA: TGTGCCAGCAGCGTAGATGGGGGGGGCTTGATAAATGAGCAGTTCTTC. The J gene is TRBJ2-1, the V gene TRBV9; TRBD2 is a possible D gene (7 bases). V was shortened by 0 bases and J by 7 bases, with 17 bases between the two germline ends. Looked up from germline, CDR1 is SGDLS and CDR2 is YYNGEE. The CDR3 is made up of 16 amino acids.

This clonotype was counted only a few times. V and J are TRBV4-3 and TRBJ2-5, with no clear D. CDR3 size: 14 residues. V lost 0 bases and J 2 bases, leaving 7 bases between the germline ends. In germline, CDR1 is LGHNA, CDR2 YSLEER. CDR3 in DNA: TGCGCCAGCAGCCAAGACCTCCGGCAAGAGACCCAGTACTTC. Protein: CASSQDLRQETQYF.

The sample holds a few counts of this clonotype. The genes are TRBV20-1 and TRBJ2-3, with TRBD2 matching 8 bases. This CDR3 comprises 14 residues. Unmatched junction bases numbered 11, after V lost 6 bases and J lost 6 bases. Germline CDR1 and CDR2: DFQATT and SNEGSKA (reference sequence). CDR3 region: CSANGLASPDTQYF. DNA of the CDR3: TGCAGTGCCAACGGACTAGCATCGCCCGATACGCAGTATTTT.

This clonotype was seen only once. A much larger clonotype is one base distant, so this may be a read error. The genes are TRBV20-1 and TRBJ1-5; unclear D gene. Germline CDR1 is DFQATT and CDR2 is SNEGSKA (reference sequence). The CDR3 length is 15 residues. CDR3 residues: CNARDGSYSNQPQHF. The CDR3 DNA is TGCAATGCTAGAGATGGGAGTTATAGCAATCAGCCCCAGCATTTT.

This clonotype has just a few counts. CDR3 coding DNA: TGTGCCATCAGAGGAAGGTCAGAGGATGGCTACACCTTC. This gives the protein CAIRGRSEDGYTF. This chain links TRBV10-3 with TRBJ1-2; no clear D gene. The CDR3 spans 13 residues. In germline, CDR1 is ENHRY, CDR2 SYGVKD. Trimming removed 6 bases from V and 6 bases from J, with 14 bases in between.

V usage is TRBV11-2 and J usage is TRBJ2-3; D gene uncertain. Germline V gene data show CDR1 as SGHAT and CDR2 as FQNNGV. V lost 7 bases to trimming and J lost 5 bases, with 13 bases between them. This CDR3 is 13 amino acids long. The CDR3 sequence is CASTIPDGDTQYF. DNA of the CDR3: TGTGCCAGCACCATACCGGACGGAGATACGCAGTATTTT.

V and J are TRBV5-1 and TRBJ2-5; 16 bases fit TRBD2. The CDR3 has 18 residues. Germline CDR1 reads SGHRS; CDR2 reads YFSETQ. J lost 0 bases, V lost 2 bases, and 4 bases had no gene match. CDR3 coding DNA: TGCGCCAGCAGCTTAGGGACTAGCGGGGGGGCCGACCAAGAGACCCAGTACTTC. Residues: CASSLGTSGGADQETQYF.

This clonotype was detected only a few times. The V call is TRBV10-3, the J call TRBJ2-3; D may match TRBD1 or TRBD2 (5 bases each). The CDR3 consists of 14 residues. V gave up 5 bases and J gave up 0 bases, with 9 bases separating them. Germline assignment: CDR1 ENHRY and CDR2 SYGVKD. CDR3 protein: CAISRDGSTDTQYF. In DNA form, the CDR3 reads TGTGCCATCAGTCGGGACGGAAGCACAGATACGCAGTATTTT.

The chain links TRBV20-1 to TRBJ1-2, with 8 bases matching TRBD1. This CDR3 is 13 amino acids long. Germline CDR1 is DFQATT and CDR2 is SNEGSKA (reference sequence). CDR3 sequence: CSAWNDRGRGYTF. CDR3 DNA: TGCAGCGCCTGGAATGACAGGGGTAGAGGCTACACCTTC.

Only a few counts were recorded for this clonotype. The rearrangement uses TRBV12-5 and TRBJ1-5; D uncertain. Between the trimmed V and J ends, which lost 2 bases and 3 bases, there was a span of 8 bases. Germline CDR1 is LGHNT and CDR2 is FRNRAP. This CDR3 contains 14 residues. CDR3 sequence reads: CASGLLNVNQPQHF. The CDR3 DNA reads TGTGCTAGTGGTTTGCTCAACGTCAATCAGCCCCAGCATTTT.

The chain carries TRBV7-9 and TRBJ2-1; perhaps TRBD2 as D (7 bases). The V end was cut by 7 bases, the J end by 2 bases, with 12 bases between. This CDR3 contains 14 residues. Germline V CDR1 and CDR2: SEHNR, FQNEAQ (reference sequence). The CDR3, as DNA: TGTGCCAGCACCGAGGGGGGGACCTACAATGAGCAGTTCTTC. It specifies CASTEGGTYNEQFF.

This clonotype was counted between two and nine times. J is TRBJ2-3 and V is TRBV28; D is perhaps TRBD1 (5 bases). The length of the CDR3 is 15 residues. The V gene's germline CDR1 is MDHEN and CDR2 SYDVKM. V lost 7 bases and J 1 base, leaving 15 bases between the germline ends. The DNA for the CDR3 is TGTGCCAGCACCAAAGGGGTTTTGGGCACAGATACGCAGTATTTT. Its protein is CASTKGVLGTDTQYF.

The chain combines TRBV10-3 with TRBJ2-1; D call uncertain. Germline-derived CDR1 and CDR2 are ENHRY and SYGVKD. This CDR3 has 16 amino acids. Trimming removed 3 bases at V and 8 bases at J, with 20 bases between. The CDR3 sequence is CAISDPAATLNDEQFF. The CDR3 region has the DNA TGTGCCATCAGTGACCCGGCAGCGACACTCAACGATGAGCAGTTCTTC.

This clonotype was counted between two and nine times. The chain employs TRBV6-1 and TRBJ2-7; a weak D match, TRBD2 (6 bases). Germline V gives CDR1 MNHNS, CDR2 SASEGT. The CDR3 has 13 amino acids. The germline V and J ends were trimmed by 6 bases and 0 bases, with 9 bases remaining between them. The CDR3 loop is CASRKGLSYEQYF. The CDR3 DNA sequence: TGTGCCAGCAGGAAGGGACTCTCCTACGAGCAGTACTTC.

This clonotype was counted at least ten times. This sequence joins TRBV7-9 and TRBJ2-1, with D maybe TRBD2 (6 bases). V was clipped by 1 base and J by 0 bases, with 7 bases between them. CDR1 is SEHNR, CDR2 FQNEAQ, per germline (reference sequence). The CDR3 spans 15 residues. CDR3 nucleotides: TGTGCCAGCAGCTTAGGGGGGGACTCCTACAATGAGCAGTTCTTC. It encodes CASSLGGDSYNEQFF.

V gene TRBV12-3 or TRBV12-4 combines with J gene TRBJ1-2; 7 nucleotides match TRBD1. There are 13 residues in the CDR3. J lost 4 bases, V lost 6 bases, and 5 bases had no gene match. The CDR3 DNA follows: TGTGCCAGCAGCTCGGGACAGCCCTATGGCTACACCTTC. Its protein is CASSSGQPYGYTF.

As to this clonotype: This could be a read error, since a much larger clone is one nucleotide away. The chain links TRBV5-1 to TRBJ2-1; TRBD2 might be the D (5 bases). CDR3 size: 14 residues. Looked up from germline, CDR1 is SGHRS and CDR2 is YFSETQ. The ends were cut back, 4 bases at V and 4 bases at J, with 12 bases in the middle. The CDR3 coding sequence is TGCGCCAGCAGCGCCTGGAGCGGATACAATGAGCAGTTCTTC. Its protein is CASSAWSGYNEQFF.

This sequence joins TRBV10-3 and TRBJ1-5, with D unresolved. There are 15 residues in the CDR3. Per the germline V gene, CDR1 is ENHRY and CDR2 is SYGVKD. Trimming shortened V by 4 bases and J by 0 bases, and 10 bases separated the two germline ends. Here the CDR3 DNA reads TGTGCCATCAGTGCCCTTGGAGGTAGCAATCAGCCCCAGCATTTT. Protein sequence: CAISALGGSNQPQHF.

The rearrangement links TRBV7-2 to TRBJ2-7; D is undetermined. V dropped 3 bases and J dropped 4 bases, with 10 bases sitting between them. The CDR3 is 13 amino acids. Looked up from germline, CDR1 is SGHTA and CDR2 is FQGNSA. The CDR3 bases are TGTGCCAGCAGCTTTGCTGACGGGTACGAGCAGTACTTC. Protein sequence: CASSFADGYEQYF.

CDR3 nucleotides: TGTGCCAGCAGCGTAAGTGTTCGAGACACTGAAGCTTTCTTT. Amino acid sequence: CASSVSVRDTEAFF. J is TRBJ1-1 and V is TRBV7-9; D is unclear. Germline assignment: CDR1 SEHNR and CDR2 FQNEAQ (reference sequence). Trimming took off 5 bases at V and 3 bases at J, with 13 bases between the two ends. This CDR3 comprises 14 residues.

The table lists this clonotype with a count of one. The rearrangement uses TRBV4-1 and TRBJ1-5; TRBD1 agrees at 8 bases. Germline V gene data show CDR1 as MGHRA and CDR2 as YSYEKL. The trim removed 3 bases at V and 6 bases at J, leaving 4 bases unmatched. The CDR3 runs 14 residues. The CDR3 DNA sequence: TGCGCCAGCAGCCAGATTGACAGGGGTCAGCCCCAGCATTTT. Encoded protein: CASSQIDRGQPQHF.

The chain has TRBV25-1 and TRBJ1-1; D perhaps matches TRBD1 (5 bases). V lost 2 bases and J lost 2, with 9 bases in between. Germline values: CDR1 MGHDK, CDR2 SYGVNS. The CDR3 covers 14 residues. The CDR3 loop is CASSEGGDNTEAFF. The CDR3 DNA reads as TGTGCCAGCAGTGAAGGAGGGGACAACACTGAAGCTTTCTTT.

The chain joins TRBV7-9 to TRBJ2-3, with D tentatively TRBD1 (5 bases). V shed 5 bases and J shed 0 bases, with 15 bases lying between them. CDR3 length equals 16 residues. Germline V gene lookup returns CDR1 SEHNR and CDR2 FQNEAQ (reference sequence). The CDR3 protein is CASSPQGITSTDTQYF. The CDR3 nucleotides read TGTGCCAGCAGCCCGCAGGGTATCACTAGCACAGATACGCAGTATTTT. The variable domain in full, completed from reference TRBV7-9 and TRBJ2-3, reads DTGVSQNPRHKITKRGQNVTFRCDPISEHNRLYWYRQTLGQGPEFLTYFQNEAQLEKSRLLSDRFSAERPKGSFSTLEIQRTEQGDSAMYLCASSPQGITSTDTQYFGPGTRLTVL.

This clonotype has more than one count but fewer than ten. The chain has TRBV20-1 and TRBJ1-2, with D possibly matching TRBD1 (5 bases). Germline V gene lookup returns CDR1 DFQATT and CDR2 SNEGSKA (reference sequence). The CDR3 has 14 amino acids. V was shortened by 5 bases and J by 6 bases, with 19 bases between the two germline ends. Written as DNA, the CDR3 is TGCAGTGCTCCAAGTCGGGGGTGGGATGATGGCTACACCTTC. This codes for CSAPSRGWDDGYTF.

The genes are TRBV10-3 and TRBJ2-4, with TRBD2 matching 8 bases. The germline CDR1 and CDR2 sequences are ENHRY and SYGVKD. J gave up 7 bases and V 2 bases, and 7 bases lay outside the gene matches. CDR3 size: 15 residues. Written as DNA, the CDR3 is TGTGCCATCAGTGAGAATAGCGGGGCCGAGAACATTCAGTACTTC. The encoded protein is CAISENSGAENIQYF.

This CDR3 reads CSANTGTGIFRGYTF. The CDR3 coding sequence is TGCAGTGCTAACACCGGGACAGGGATATTTAGGGGCTACACCTTC. The chain uses TRBV20-1 and TRBJ1-2; 9 nucleotides agree with TRBD1. CDR3 length: 15 residues. The V gene end was trimmed by 4 bases and the J gene end by 8 bases; junction bases not matched to a gene: 14. Germline CDR1 reads DFQATT; CDR2 reads SNEGSKA (reference sequence).

This chain connects TRBV20-1 to TRBJ1-2; the D is unclear. The CDR3 length is 12 residues. The V gene's germline CDR1 is DFQATT and CDR2 SNEGSKA (reference sequence). The DNA for the CDR3 is TGCAGCCCTAGTGGCGTTAGGGATGGCTACACCTTC. Its protein product is CSPSGVRDGYTF.

This clonotype was picked up a small number of times. A much larger clone lies a single base off, so this may be a read error. This rearrangement joins TRBV7-2 to TRBJ2-1, with D hard to call. Trimming removed 1 base at V and 10 bases at J, with 20 bases between. Germline loops: CDR1 SGHTA, CDR2 FQGNSA. The CDR3 is made up of 16 amino acids. The CDR3, as DNA: TGTGCCAGCAGCTTAGGCCCCTTTTCCCGCTCCTACGAGCAGTTCTTC. It yields the protein CASSLGPFSRSYEQFF.

The V call is TRBV29-1, the J call TRBJ1-2; TRBD1 matches at 7 bases. CDR3 length equals 13 residues. V shed 4 bases and J 3 bases; nucleotides not matched to a gene: 5. Germline V lookup: CDR1 SQVTM, CDR2 ANQGSEA. CDR3 nucleotide sequence: TGCAGCGTTGGGCAGGGGGAACACTATGGCTACACCTTC. Its protein product is CSVGQGEHYGYTF.

This rearrangement joins TRBV4-3 to TRBJ2-3; D remains unclear. The ends were cut back, 0 bases at V and 8 bases at J, with 9 bases in the middle. The CDR3 is 13 residues long. Germline lookup yields CDR1 LGHNA and CDR2 YSLEER. The CDR3 loop reads CASSQEDRRTQYF. Written as DNA, the CDR3 is TGCGCCAGCAGCCAAGAAGATAGACGTACGCAGTATTTT.

The chain links TRBV21-1 to TRBJ2-4; TRBD1, the table's D call, lacks a check against the DNA. TRBV21-1 is a documented pseudogene. The CDR3 is made up of 18 amino acids. CDR3 residues: CASSTPKTGRLAKNIQYF. The DNA of the CDR3 is TGTGCCAGCAGCACCCCAAAAACAGGGCGATTAGCCAAAAACATTCAGTACTTC.